This T cell receptor (beta chain) derives from a study of blood T cell repertoires in COVID-19 (dated by TCRdb to 2019 to 2021). Regarding the study in general: The collaborator samples originated in the United States, Italy and Spain and spanned the acute and convalescent phases of COVID-19. The samples were drawn from two sources: the first 160 participants of the ongoing ImmuneRACE study, and over 1,000 subjects contributed by 6 global collaborators. Where HLA class I and class II types were available, the types were taken from metadata supplied by the sample provider, not from assay-based typing. The repertoires were made available in a free public database intended to serve as a resource for research on the immune response to SARS-CoV-2. Deeply sampled blood TCRbeta repertoires from subjects exposed to, actively infected with, or recovered from COVID-19 were included in the dataset. The material from the prospective study consisted of cDNA or gDNA derived from T cells, B-cell-depleted T cells, or PBMCs. Nearly every sample came with metadata listing a de-identified subject ID, COVID-19 status, age in years and sex. Broad study findings and their caveats: The quantity of clinical and demographic metadata differed by source and by participant and was supplied without curation.

The immunoSEQ Assay, a bias-controlled multiplex PCR, was used to amplify TCRbeta CDR3 regions from genomic DNA. In the original analysis: Within the assay, amplification of reference gene primers was used to estimate how many nucleated cells each sample contained. Sequence reads were collapsed and filtered to measure the absolute abundance of every unique TCRbeta CDR3 rearrangement. For each sample, productive Simpson clonality was calculated by taking the square root of Simpson's diversity index across productive rearrangements. TCRdb stores this immuneACCESS table with in-frame sequences only. Part of the clones is absent; in the studies checked, under half of the shortfall reflects unresolved V genes, and no reason is known for the rest. V and J calls and clone size are copied from that table; D and trimming were computed from the DNA. The sample table records about 180,000 clones; around 82% of these occur just once. The top ten constitute around 6.9% of the sample.

As regards this clone: The clone's antigen remains unknown. Qualities for individual bases were not recorded, and no much larger clone is one base off.

Including cysteine and phenylalanine, the CDR3 has 17 amino acids. This entry keeps only the CDR3 DNA: 51 bases, framed from base 1. At the junction V is shortened by 7 bases and J by 10 bases; bases outside the gene matches: 21. CDR1 and CDR2, looked up from the germline V gene (reference sequence), are LNHDA and SQIVND. One collaborating source in Seattle enrolled patients while the patients were actively infected and followed the patients over time throughout the course of disease. Each collaborating institution followed its own protocols to collect whole blood in K2EDTA tubes. For TCRbeta analysis, collaborators shipped samples in one of three forms: frozen whole blood, isolated PBMCs, or DNA extracted from either of those sample types.

The sample comprised peripheral blood. The V and J genes are TRBV19 and TRBJ2-1; a stretch of 8 junction bases matches TRBD1. The origin of this receptor is a man older than 75 with COVID-19, enrolled during active disease. The DNA reads TGTGCCAGTAAAGGCATGGAGTCTCGGCAGGGGGCTGGGGAGCAGTTCTTC. This sequence encodes CASKGMESRQGAGEQFF.